This T cell receptor (beta chain) was found in a study of cytomegalovirus exposure and HLA in healthy donors. The CDR3 extends over 15 amino acids. V lost 0 bases to trimming and J lost 12 bases, with 20 bases between them. The V gene's germline CDR1 is LNHDA and CDR2 SQIVND (reference sequence). Vbeta (60) and Jbeta (13) primers were used in the PCR. The protocol was immunoSEQ multiplex PCR, while the TCRdb copy is restricted to in-frame clones and leaves out a portion. The sample includes about 150,000 clones, more than 70% of them seen just once. Sequencing was done on a sample of PBMCs. The clonotype comes from a woman between 35 and 50 years old in good health and CMV-seropositive. The J gene is TRBJ1-1, the V gene TRBV19, with D possibly TRBD1 on 5 matching bases. CDR3 protein: CASSIDNQRGTWPFF. Written as DNA, the CDR3 is TGTGCCAGTAGTATAGATAATCAACGTGGGACTTGGCCTTTCTTT.